This T cell receptor beta chain was sequenced for a study of blood T cell repertoires in COVID-19 (dated by TCRdb to about 2020). As for the study more broadly: The collaborator samples originated in the United States, Italy and Spain and spanned the acute and convalescent phases of COVID-19. The prospective study material was composed of cDNA or gDNA derived from T cells, B-cell-depleted T cells, or PBMCs. The dataset comprised deeply sampled blood TCRbeta repertoires from subjects exposed to, actively infected with, or recovered from COVID-19. The repertoires were released in a freely available public database intended as a resource for research on the immune response to SARS-CoV-2. Samples came from the ongoing ImmuneRACE study (first 160 participants) plus 1,254 subjects from 6 global collaborators. The sample metadata nearly always contained a de-identified subject ID, COVID-19 status, age in years and sex. Where available, HLA class I and class II types were obtained from metadata supplied by the sample provider rather than from assay-based typing.

The junction carries 14 bases between V and J, which are trimmed by 0 bases and 3 bases respectively. The germline V gene gives CDR1 as SGHNT and CDR2 as YENEEA. The CDR3 goes from the cysteine to the phenylalanine over 16 residues. The only DNA kept is the CDR3, 48 bases in frame from the first base. Whole blood was collected in K2EDTA tubes by collaborating institutions according to the institutions' own protocols. For TCRbeta analysis, collaborator samples were shipped as frozen whole blood, as isolated PBMCs, or as DNA extracted from either sample type. The research as a whole found: How much clinical and demographic metadata was included differed by source and by participant, and the metadata was provided uncurated.

This clone was recorded only once. Its antigen is unknown. Per-nucleotide qualities are absent, and no much larger clonotype sits a single base away. TCRbeta CDR3 regions were amplified from genomic DNA by means of the immunoSEQ Assay, a bias-controlled multiplex PCR. On the study's bioinformatics: Nucleated cell counts per sample were estimated from amplification of reference gene primers within the assay. To quantify the absolute abundance of each unique TCRbeta CDR3 rearrangement, sequence reads were collapsed and filtered. Productive Simpson clonality was computed per sample as the square root of Simpson's diversity index over productive rearrangements. Drawn from immuneACCESS, this table holds only the in-frame rearrangements with V and J called that TCRdb kept. Clones are partly lost; checked studies trace under half to an unresolved V gene and leave the rest unexplained. V, J and clone size reflect that table, while D and trimming were determined from the DNA. The sample profile shows 150,000 or so clones; 81% of them were found once. The leading ten clones occupy about 11% of the sample.

Sequenced sample: peripheral blood. The TCR originated in a man aged 60-69 years with active or convalescent COVID-19. In this chain, TRBV11-3 is recombined with TRBJ2-5; the best D guess is TRBD1, with 6 bases matching. The sequenced DNA: TGTGCCAGCAGCTTAGACCCTAAAGACAGGAAAGAGACCCAGTACTTC. It encodes CASSLDPKDRKETQYF.